A single sample is the source of the 7 T cell receptor beta chains below, sequenced in a study of T cell responses to AZD1222 COVID-19 vaccine. The method was immunoSEQ multiplex PCR; TCRdb's version includes in-frame clones alone and lacks a portion of them. The table includes some 110,000 clones, roughly 91% detected once. The source material was peripheral blood, sampled 28 days after the second AZD1222 dose. Receptors were obtained from an adult who received the AZD1222 COVID-19 vaccine.

The chain carries TRBV10-2 and TRBJ2-7; D is unclear. Germline V gene data show CDR1 as WSHSY and CDR2 as SAAADI. The CDR3 is made up of 12 amino acids. V was trimmed by 4 bases and J by 3 bases, leaving 7 bases between them. The CDR3, as DNA: TGCGCCAGCAGTGGGACGAGCTACGAGCAGTACTTC. This sequence encodes CASSGTSYEQYF.

The chain joins TRBV6-5 to TRBJ2-7; either TRBD1 or TRBD2 may fit D (5 bases each). Trimming left V 6 bases short and J 0 bases short, with 12 bases between. The CDR3 length is 14 residues. Germline assignment: CDR1 MNHEY and CDR2 SVGAGI. CDR3 residues: CASSRDVSSYEQYF. The CDR3 DNA sequence: TGTGCCAGCAGCCGGGACGTGAGCTCCTACGAGCAGTACTTC.

The chain links TRBV24-1 to TRBJ2-6; D remains unclear. CDR3 length equals 18 residues. Germline V lookup: CDR1 KGHDR, CDR2 SFDVKD. Between the trimmed V and J ends, which lost 5 bases and 0 bases, there was a span of 16 bases. CDR3 bases: TGTGCCACCAGTGGGATCGGCAGGCAAAACTCTGGGGCCAACGTCCTGACTTTC. It is translated as CATSGIGRQNSGANVLTF.

This sequence joins TRBV28 and TRBJ1-4; no reliable D call. The germline V gene has CDR1 MDHEN and CDR2 SYDVKM. The CDR3 is made up of 17 amino acids. V shed 5 bases and J shed 7 bases, with 23 bases lying between them. Written as DNA, the CDR3 is TGTGCCAGCAGTCCCTCCCTCCCCTTCGAGGGCGGTGAAAAACTGTTTTTT. This gives the protein CASSPSLPFEGGEKLFF.

This clone was found once. The genes are TRBV4-1 and TRBJ2-5; perhaps TRBD2 as D (7 bases). From germline, CDR1 is MGHRA and CDR2 YSYEKL. V was pared by 2 bases and J by 3 bases, with 19 bases between. This CDR3 is 17 amino acids long. Here the CDR3 reads CASSQPAAGAKKETQYF. As DNA, the CDR3 is TGCGCCAGCAGCCAACCGGCGGCGGGGGCGAAAAAAGAGACCCAGTACTTC.

This sequence joins TRBV11-3 and TRBJ2-7; the match to TRBD2 covers 11 bases. The CDR3 covers 15 residues. V lost 6 bases to trimming and J lost 6 bases; unmatched junction nucleotides: 10. Germline-derived CDR1 and CDR2 are SGHNT and YENEEA. Here the CDR3 reads CASRFSGGASGEQYF. In DNA form, the CDR3 reads TGTGCCAGCAGATTTAGCGGGGGGGCCTCCGGCGAGCAGTACTTC.

The rearrangement joins TRBV6-5 to TRBJ2-1; D is unresolved. This CDR3 comprises 16 residues. Germline CDR1 is MNHEY and CDR2 is SVGAGI. V lost 4 bases and J lost 4, with 17 bases in between. CDR3 sequence: CASSFTPRTDYNEQFF. For the CDR3, the DNA is TGTGCCAGCAGTTTTACCCCCCGGACGGATTACAATGAGCAGTTCTTC.